This T cell receptor beta chain was observed in a study of technical replicates of blood from several donors. The CDR3 consists of 14 residues. CDR1 SGDLS and CDR2 YYNGEE come from the germline V gene. V gave up 0 bases and J gave up 1 base, with 5 bases separating them. TCRdb keeps only in-frame clones here, not all; method: immunoSEQ multiplex PCR. The sample gives 90,000 to 100,000 clones, 90% to 96% of which show up once; 0.36% is in the top ten. This receptor was obtained from a human donor in good health. The sample comprised T cells isolated from PBMCs. The V call is TRBV9, the J call TRBJ1-3; no reliable D call. The CDR3 DNA reads as TGTGCCAGCAGCGTAGCTCTATCTGGAAACACCATATATTTT. Amino acid sequence: CASSVALSGNTIYF.